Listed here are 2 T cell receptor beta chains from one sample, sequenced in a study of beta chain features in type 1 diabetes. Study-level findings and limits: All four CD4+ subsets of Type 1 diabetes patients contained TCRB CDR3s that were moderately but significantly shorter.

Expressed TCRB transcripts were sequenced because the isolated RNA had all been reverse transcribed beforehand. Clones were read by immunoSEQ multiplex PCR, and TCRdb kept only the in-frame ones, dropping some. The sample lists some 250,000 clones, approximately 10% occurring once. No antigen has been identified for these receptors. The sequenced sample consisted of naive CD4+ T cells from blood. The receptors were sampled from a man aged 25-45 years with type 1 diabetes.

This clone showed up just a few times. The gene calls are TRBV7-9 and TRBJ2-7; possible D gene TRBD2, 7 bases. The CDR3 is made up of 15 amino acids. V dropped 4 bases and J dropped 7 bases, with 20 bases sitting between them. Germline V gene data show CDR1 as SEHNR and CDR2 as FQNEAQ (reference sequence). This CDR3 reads CASSSARGALLEQYF. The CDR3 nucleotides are TGTGCCAGCAGCTCCGCCCGGGGGGCTCTGCTAGAGCAGTACTTC.

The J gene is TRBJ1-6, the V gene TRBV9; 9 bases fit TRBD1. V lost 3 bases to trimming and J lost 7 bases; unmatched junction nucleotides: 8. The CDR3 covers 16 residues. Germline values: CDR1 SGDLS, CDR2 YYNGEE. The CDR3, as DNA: TGTGCCAGCAGCGCTCAAAGGACAGGGGCGAATTCACCCCTCCACTTT. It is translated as CASSAQRTGANSPLHF.